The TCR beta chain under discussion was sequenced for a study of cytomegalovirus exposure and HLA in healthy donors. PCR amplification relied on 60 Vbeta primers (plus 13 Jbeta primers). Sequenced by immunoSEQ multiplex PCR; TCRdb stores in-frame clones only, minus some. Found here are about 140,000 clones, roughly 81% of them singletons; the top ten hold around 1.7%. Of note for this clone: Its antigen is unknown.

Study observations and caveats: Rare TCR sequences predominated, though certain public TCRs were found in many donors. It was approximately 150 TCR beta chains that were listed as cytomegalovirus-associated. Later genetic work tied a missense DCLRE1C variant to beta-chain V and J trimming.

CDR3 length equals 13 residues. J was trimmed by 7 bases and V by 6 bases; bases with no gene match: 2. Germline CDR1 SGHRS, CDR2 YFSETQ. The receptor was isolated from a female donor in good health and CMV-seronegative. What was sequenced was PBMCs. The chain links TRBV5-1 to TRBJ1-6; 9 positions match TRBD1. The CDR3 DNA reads TGCGCCAGCACCGGGACAGGGAATTCACCCCTCCACTTT. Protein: CASTGTGNSPLHF.